The 2 T cell receptor beta chains below were found in one sample sequenced in a study of OX40 agonist ivuxolimab in advanced cancers. Only in-frame clones appear in the TCRdb table, and some are missing; sequencing was by immunoSEQ multiplex PCR. The repertoire includes 78,000 or so clones, roughly 92% of them detected once, and 2.5% to 3.5% sits in the top ten. The sequencing used CD4+ or CD8+ T cells sorted from blood, collected in a trial of the OX40 agonist ivuxolimab. The receptors derive from an adult with an advanced solid tumor such as melanoma, head and neck, liver or kidney cancer.

V gene TRBV5-5 combines with J gene TRBJ1-4; D is ambiguous. The CDR3 has 14 amino acids. V was cut by 6 bases and J by 7 bases, with 16 bases left in between. The germline V gene has CDR1 SGHKS and CDR2 YYEKEE (reference sequence). CDR3 DNA sequence: TGTGCCAGCAACCCCCGGGCGGGCGGTGAAAAACTGTTTTTT. This codes for CASNPRAGGEKLFF.

The chain links TRBV7-6 to TRBJ2-3; D call uncertain. The ends were cut back, 3 bases at V and 2 bases at J, with 15 bases in the middle. Germline CDR1 and CDR2: SGHVS and FNYEAQ. CDR3 length equals 16 residues. This CDR3 reads CASSFGLPTITDTQYF. In DNA form, the CDR3 reads TGTGCCAGCAGCTTTGGGCTCCCCACAATCACAGATACGCAGTATTTT.